The table lists the clone carrying this T cell receptor (beta chain) with a count of one. Antigen specificity is unknown. A read error may account for a junction end that differs from germline. The data derive from a study of neurological immune-mediated disorders. Whole-study results and caveats: No CDR3 amino acid sequences were shared by expanded clones across subjects, suggesting private repertoires in all groups. HTLV-1-associated myelopathy had the most TCR clonal expansion, and multiple sclerosis had the least, less than healthy controls.

The CDR3 extends over 17 amino acids. Germline-derived CDR1 and CDR2 are SGHVS and FQNEAQ. A 10-nucleotide random UMI tagged transcripts in template-switch 5'RACE cDNA synthesis. TCRdb re-derived calls from the 5' RACE reads in MiXCR, one entry per CDR3 protein. The sample has fewer than 50,000 distinct CDR3 sequences, about 13% seen once. Time point of the sample: longitudinal time-point 3. The unsorted libraries originated from 2 million PBMCs that had been stored at -80 C. The sequence derives from a man in his thirties or forties in good health. Sequenced material: PBMCs. The rearrangement uses TRBV7-8 and TRBJ2-2; the D call may be TRBD1 or TRBD2 (6 bases each). The CDR3 region is CVSSLGGPAGAVGELFF. Here the CDR3 DNA reads TGTGTCAGCAGCCTAGGGGGGCCGGCAGGTGCGGTCGGGGAGCTGTTTTTT.